The 27 T cell receptor beta chains in this list originate from one sample, sequenced in a study of neurological immune-mediated disorders. The time point denotes: longitudinal time-point 1 (baseline). TCRdb fed the 5' RACE reads into MiXCR, producing one record per CDR3 protein. Of roughly 75,000 distinct CDR3 sequences listed, roughly 13% are singletons. The specimen was PBMCs. The receptor set was obtained from a female donor with HTLV-1-associated myelopathy (HAM/TSP).

This clonotype has ten or more counts. The chain couples TRBV6-2 or TRBV6-3 to TRBJ2-1; D remains unclear. This CDR3 region has 11 residues. V was trimmed by 4 bases and J by 8 bases, leaving 6 bases between them. CDR1 and CDR2 from the germline V gene are MNHEY and SVGEGT. CDR3 residues: CASSSFYEQFF. The CDR3 region has the DNA TGTGCCAGCAGTTCCTTCTATGAGCAGTTCTTC.

Ten or more counts support this clonotype. The chain has TRBV10-3 and TRBJ2-2; no clear D gene. From germline, CDR1 is ENHRY and CDR2 SYGVKD. Trimming took 2 bases from V and 0 from J, leaving 16 bases between them. This CDR3 is built from 18 residues. The CDR3 DNA reads as TGTGCCATCAGTGAGAGGTCGGGTGCAGAGACGAACACCGGGGAGCTGTTTTTT. Its translation: CAISERSGAETNTGELFF.

This clonotype occurred many times. V is TRBV5-1 and J is TRBJ2-7; 7 bases agree with TRBD1. V was pared by 1 base and J by 3 bases, with 7 bases of the junction left unmatched. Looked up from germline, CDR1 is SGHRS and CDR2 is YFSETQ. This CDR3 has 15 residues. This CDR3 is CASSLSLRGIYEQYF. The CDR3, as DNA: TGCGCCAGCAGCTTGTCGCTCAGGGGGATCTACGAGCAGTACTTC.

This clonotype was picked up many times. The chain combines TRBV20-1 with TRBJ2-2; D remains ambiguous. V gave up 3 bases and J gave up 0 bases, with 11 bases separating them. The CDR3 contains 15 residues. Germline-derived CDR1 and CDR2 are DFQATT and SNEGSKA (reference sequence). The CDR3 protein is CSARRHSANTGELFF. In nucleotides, the CDR3 is TGCAGTGCTAGGAGACACTCCGCGAACACCGGGGAGCTGTTTTTT.

This clonotype appeared many times. This chain connects TRBV6-5 to TRBJ2-5; D is unclear. The V gene's germline CDR1 is MNHEY and CDR2 SVGAGI. The CDR3 totals 13 residues. V gave up 6 bases and J gave up 0 bases, with 8 bases separating them. In nucleotides, the CDR3 is TGTGCCAGCAGCTACGGGCACCAAGAGACCCAGTACTTC. This sequence encodes CASSYGHQETQYF.

This clonotype was seen many times. CDR3 sequence: CATSGPTETQYF. DNA for the CDR3: TGTGCCACCAGTGGGCCTACAGAGACCCAGTACTTC. This rearrangement joins TRBV24-1 to TRBJ2-5; D gene unclear. The V and J ends lost 5 bases and 4 bases respectively, with 7 bases between them. The CDR3 contains 12 residues. CDR1 is KGHDR, CDR2 SFDVKD, per germline.

Many counts were recorded for this clonotype. The rearrangement uses TRBV5-4 and TRBJ1-1; no firm D call. CDR3 size: 11 residues. Germline values: CDR1 SGHNT, CDR2 YYREEE (reference sequence). V was trimmed by 0 bases and J by 6 bases, leaving 3 bases between them. CDR3 DNA: TGTGCCAGCAGCTTGGAAGCTGAAGCTTTCTTT. Translated: CASSLEAEAFF.

This clonotype has ten or more counts. The chain employs TRBV20-1 and TRBJ2-5, with TRBD1 as a possible D gene (6 bases). V was clipped by 3 bases and J by 1 base, with 15 bases between them. The CDR3 sequence is 15 residues long. Germline assignment: CDR1 DFQATT and CDR2 SNEGSKA (reference sequence). CDR3 sequence: CSASYASGVQETQYF. The CDR3 DNA follows: TGCAGTGCTAGTTACGCCTCAGGGGTCCAAGAGACCCAGTACTTC.

CDR3 nucleotide sequence: TGCGCCAGCAGCACGCAAACAGGGGGCACTGAAGCTTTCTTT. It specifies CASSTQTGGTEAFF. The chain carries TRBV5-1 and TRBJ1-1; 8 bases align to TRBD1. V was clipped by 4 bases and J by 4 bases; unmatched bases: 6. The CDR3 covers 14 residues. Germline-derived CDR1 and CDR2 are SGHRS and YFSETQ.

This clonotype was counted ten times or more. The chain has TRBV7-9 and TRBJ2-7; D is unclear. Germline CDR1 and CDR2: SEHNR and FQNEAQ (reference sequence). The CDR3 has 15 amino acids. The ends were cut back, 1 base at V and 2 bases at J, with 12 bases in the middle. This CDR3 is CASSLDFGRTYEQYF. CDR3 in DNA: TGTGCCAGCAGCTTAGACTTTGGGCGAACCTACGAGCAGTACTTC.

A few counts support this clonotype. The genes are TRBV5-1 and TRBJ2-5; 13 bases fit TRBD2. This CDR3 spans 15 amino acids. Trimming removed 2 bases from V and 3 bases from J; junction bases left unmatched: 1. Per germline, CDR1 SGHRS and CDR2 YFSETQ. The CDR3 DNA reads as TGCGCCAGCAGCTTAGGACTAGCGGGGGAAGAGACCCAGTACTTC. Amino acids: CASSLGLAGEETQYF. Using reference TRBV5-1 and TRBJ2-5 for the parts outside the CDR3, the full variable domain is KAGVTQTPRYLIKTRGQQVTLSCSPISGHRSVSWYQQTPGQGLQFLFEYFSETQRNKGNFPGRFSGRQFSNSRSEMNVSTLELGDSALYLCASSLGLAGEETQYFGPGTRLLVL.

This clonotype appeared many times. The chain has TRBV24-1 and TRBJ2-1; D is perhaps TRBD1 (5 bases). The V end was cut by 3 bases, the J end by 2 bases, with 16 bases between. The V gene's germline CDR1 is KGHDR and CDR2 SFDVKD. CDR3 length: 17 amino acids. The CDR3 reads CATSDPSQGEAYNEQFF. In DNA form, the CDR3 reads TGTGCCACCAGTGATCCGAGCCAGGGTGAAGCCTACAATGAGCAGTTCTTC.

This chain joins TRBV16 and TRBJ2-2; TRBD2 aligns across 11 bases. The CDR3 is 19 amino acids. Germline CDR1 KGHSY, CDR2 FQNENV. Trimming removed 2 bases from V and 5 bases from J; junction bases left unmatched: 13. DNA for the CDR3: TGTGCCAGCAGCCAAATGAGACTAGCGGGGCCGAGGAAAACCGGGGAGCTGTTTTTT. Translating it yields CASSQMRLAGPRKTGELFF.

This clonotype was seen repeatedly, ten times or more. CDR3 DNA sequence: TGTGCCAGCAGCGTAGGGCCCGCGAGCGGGGGGGCCGAGCAGCAGTTCTTC. Translating gives CASSVGPASGGAEQQFF. J is TRBJ2-1 and V is TRBV9; 10 bases agree with TRBD2. Per germline, CDR1 SGDLS and CDR2 YYNGEE. V shed 0 bases and J 11 bases; nucleotides not matched to a gene: 14. This CDR3 contains 17 residues.

This clonotype was seen at least ten times. V usage is TRBV4-1 and J usage is TRBJ2-3, with D perhaps matching TRBD1 or TRBD2 (5 bases each). This CDR3 has 16 residues. In germline, CDR1 is MGHRA, CDR2 YSYEKL. With 1 base removed from V and 2 bases from J, the gap between germline ends came to 13 bases. CDR3 DNA sequence: TGCGCCAGCAGCCAAGGTTGGGGGTCTAACACAGATACGCAGTATTTT. It specifies CASSQGWGSNTDTQYF.

This clonotype was detected ten times or more. V gene TRBV9 combines with J gene TRBJ2-3; 8 nucleotides agree with TRBD1. The CDR3 totals 16 residues. Germline values: CDR1 SGDLS, CDR2 YYNGEE. V shed 3 bases, J shed 1 base, and the junction held 7 bases outside the gene matches. CDR3 in amino acids: CASSGYPTGGTDTQYF. CDR3 nucleotides: TGTGCCAGCAGCGGATACCCGACAGGGGGCACAGATACGCAGTATTTT.

This clonotype was counted at least ten times. The gene calls are TRBV27 and TRBJ1-5; 9 bases agree with TRBD1. Per the germline V gene, CDR1 is MNHEY and CDR2 is SMNVEV (reference sequence). The CDR3 runs to 15 residues. V lost 4 bases to trimming and J lost 4 bases; unmatched junction nucleotides: 5. CDR3 nucleotides: TGTGCCAGCAGTTCGTACAGGGGGCAGAATCAGCCCCAGCATTTT. This encodes CASSSYRGQNQPQHF.

This clonotype was picked up many times. A junction boundary mismatches the germline segment, possibly from a read error. The genes are TRBV15 and TRBJ1-2, with 10 bases that match TRBD1. Germline V gene sequence: CDR1 LNHNV, CDR2 YYDKDF (reference sequence). The CDR3 consists of 15 residues. The CDR3 DNA sequence: TGTGCTACCAGCAGAGGACAGGGGGAAAGGGATGGCTACACCTTC. Encoded protein: CATSRGQGERDGYTF.

The gene calls are TRBV11-2 and TRBJ2-3; D may match TRBD1 or TRBD2 (5 bases each). This CDR3 region has 14 residues. Germline V CDR1 and CDR2: SGHAT, FQNNGV. Trimming removed 8 bases at V and 1 base at J, with 13 bases between. Here the CDR3 DNA reads TGTGCCAGCGGATCCCGGGACGGCACAGATACGCAGTATTTT. Its protein product is CASGSRDGTDTQYF.

This clonotype was counted many times. The gene calls are TRBV6-6 and TRBJ2-1; no firm D call. The CDR3 totals 15 residues. V was shortened by 7 bases and J by 0 bases, with 13 bases between the two germline ends. Germline-derived CDR1 and CDR2 are MNHNY and SVGAGI (reference sequence). In DNA form, the CDR3 reads TGTGCCAGCACTTTAAAGGGTGCCTCCTACAATGAGCAGTTCTTC. The encoded protein is CASTLKGASYNEQFF.

In its sample, this clonotype was seen a few times. The chain has TRBV27 and TRBJ2-1, with 7 bases matching TRBD1. CDR3 length: 12 residues. Germline CDR1 and CDR2: MNHEY and SMNVEV (reference sequence). J was trimmed by 11 bases and V by 2 bases; bases with no gene match: 3. CDR3 coding DNA: TGTGCCAGCAGTTTACAGGGGGACCAGCAGTTCTTC. It yields the protein CASSLQGDQQFF.

Ten or more counts support this clonotype. The genes are TRBV10-2 and TRBJ2-5; D uncertain. CDR3 length: 16 amino acids. The germline gives CDR1 WSHSY, CDR2 SAAADI. Deletions cut 0 bases from V and 5 bases from J, with 16 bases between. The CDR3 spells CASSESRAPRKETQYF. In DNA, the CDR3 is TGCGCCAGCAGTGAGTCAAGGGCCCCCAGGAAGGAGACCCAGTACTTC.

This clonotype has a count of ten or more. The V call is TRBV20-1, the J call TRBJ2-3, with D hard to call. CDR1 is DFQATT and CDR2 is SNEGSKA in the germline V gene (reference sequence). V lost 3 bases and J 2 bases, leaving 9 bases between the germline ends. The CDR3 consists of 13 residues. In DNA form, the CDR3 reads TGCAGTGCTAGTTCAAGCGACACAGATACGCAGTATTTT. Translation: CSASSSDTDTQYF.

In its sample, this clonotype was seen many times. The J gene is TRBJ1-4, the V gene TRBV24-1; D call uncertain. From germline, CDR1 is KGHDR and CDR2 SFDVKD. The V gene lost 9 bases and the J gene lost 0 bases, with 7 bases spanning the gap. The CDR3 extends over 13 amino acids. The CDR3: CATPRTTNEKLFF. For the CDR3, the DNA is TGTGCCACCCCCCGGACAACTAATGAAAAACTGTTTTTT.

This clonotype was seen ten or more times. This CDR3 is CSAPRQGPETQYF. CDR3 sequence (DNA): TGCAGTGCTCCAAGACAGGGGCCAGAGACCCAGTACTTC. V usage is TRBV20-1 and J usage is TRBJ2-5; 8 bases match TRBD1. This CDR3 spans 13 amino acids. Unmatched junction bases numbered 6, after V lost 5 bases and J lost 4 bases. The germline gives CDR1 DFQATT, CDR2 SNEGSKA (reference sequence).

This clonotype occurred many times. The CDR3 reads CASPWRGRVYEKLFF. As DNA, the CDR3 is TGCGCCAGCCCCTGGAGGGGGCGGGTGTATGAAAAACTGTTTTTT. J is TRBJ1-4 and V is TRBV4-1; 7 positions match TRBD1. This CDR3 region has 15 residues. The germline V gene encodes CDR1 MGHRA and CDR2 YSYEKL. Trimming at V came to 8 bases and at J to 6 bases, leaving 12 bases not matched to a gene.

This clonotype was seen many times. This chain connects TRBV10-3 to TRBJ2-7, with TRBD2 matching over 8 bases. There are 14 residues in the CDR3. V dropped 11 bases and J dropped 3; count of bases not matched to a gene: 12. Germline V gene data show CDR1 as ENHRY and CDR2 as SYGVKD. The CDR3 nucleotides are TGTGCCCTCTTTGAACGGGGGGGCATCTACGAGCAGTACTTC. Protein product: CALFERGGIYEQYF.